This T cell receptor beta chain was recovered during a study of blood T cell repertoires in COVID-19. Study-wide background: T cells, B-cell-depleted T cells, or PBMCs provided the cDNA or gDNA that served as material.

The CDR3 contains 14 residues. From germline, CDR1 is MDHEN and CDR2 SYDVKM. Trimming took 6 bases from V and 4 from J, leaving 16 bases between them. Study processing details: Amplifying reference gene primers gave estimates of nucleated cell counts. TCRdb's copy holds only in-frame clones and misses some; the assay was immunoSEQ multiplex PCR. Clone size and the V and J calls come from that table; the DNA yielded D and trimming. The sample carries roughly 390,000 clones, approximately 87% recorded once. Material for sequencing was peripheral blood. This TCR derives from a woman aged 25 to 39 with COVID-19, enrolled during active disease. The rearrangement joins TRBV28 to TRBJ2-7, with D perhaps TRBD2 (6 bases). In nucleotides, the CDR3 is TGTGCCAGCAGCGGGAGACGGGGTTCTTACGAGCAGTACTTC. This sequence encodes CASSGRRGSYEQYF.